The source of this T cell receptor (beta chain) is a study of identical twins. Study-level findings and limits: Twins' excess sharing was less marked for out-of-frame beta sequences.

The CDR3 is made up of 15 amino acids. Trimming stripped 6 bases from V and 8 bases from J, with 20 bases between. CDR1 and CDR2 (germline): SNHLY, FYNNEI. Notes on this clonotype: Its antigen is not identified.

Unique molecular identifiers were present on the cDNA, and a universal primer site came from template switching. TCRdb re-called the 5' RACE reads with MiXCR, one entry per CDR3 protein. The sample has 1.5 million to 2 million distinct CDR3 sequences; 25% to 35% are singletons. The receptor was derived from a newborn girl in good health. The chain has TRBV2 and TRBJ2-4, with TRBD2 as a possible D gene (6 bases). Sequenced: cord blood. DNA for the CDR3: TGTGCCAGCAGAGCCTCCACCGGGGGTAGGCACATTCAGTACTTC. Encoded protein: CASRASTGGRHIQYF.